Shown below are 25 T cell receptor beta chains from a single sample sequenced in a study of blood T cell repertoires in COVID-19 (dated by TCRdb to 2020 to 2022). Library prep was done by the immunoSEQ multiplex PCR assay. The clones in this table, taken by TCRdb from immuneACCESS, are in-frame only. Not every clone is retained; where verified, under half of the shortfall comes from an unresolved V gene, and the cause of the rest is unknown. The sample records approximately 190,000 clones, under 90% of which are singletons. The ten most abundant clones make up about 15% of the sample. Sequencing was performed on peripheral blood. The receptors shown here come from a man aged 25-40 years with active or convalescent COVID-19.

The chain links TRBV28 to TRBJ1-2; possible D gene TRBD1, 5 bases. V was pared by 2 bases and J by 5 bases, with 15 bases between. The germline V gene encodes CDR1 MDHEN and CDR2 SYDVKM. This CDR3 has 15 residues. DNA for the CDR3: TGTGCCAGCAGTTTAGGGGGTGGGGGGAGGTATGGCTACACCTTC. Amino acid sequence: CASSLGGGGRYGYTF.

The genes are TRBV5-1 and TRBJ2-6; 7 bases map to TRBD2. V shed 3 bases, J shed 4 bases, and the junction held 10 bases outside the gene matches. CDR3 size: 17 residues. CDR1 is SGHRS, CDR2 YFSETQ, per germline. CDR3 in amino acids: CASSSGGSGVGANVLTF. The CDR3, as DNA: TGCGCCAGCAGCTCCGGGGGGAGCGGGGTCGGGGCCAACGTCCTGACTTTC.

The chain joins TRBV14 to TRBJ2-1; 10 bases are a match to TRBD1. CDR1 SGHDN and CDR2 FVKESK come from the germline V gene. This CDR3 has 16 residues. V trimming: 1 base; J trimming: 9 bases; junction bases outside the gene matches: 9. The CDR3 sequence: CASSQVAGTGALEQFF. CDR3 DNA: TGTGCCAGCAGCCAAGTCGCGGGGACAGGGGCCCTTGAGCAGTTCTTC.

The CDR3: CASSLVPGDWADTQYF. In nucleotides, the CDR3 is TGTGCCAGCAGCTTAGTCCCGGGGGACTGGGCAGATACGCAGTATTTT. The chain links TRBV7-2 to TRBJ2-3; D possibly corresponds to TRBD2 (6 bases). V was pared by 1 base and J by 4 bases, with 15 bases between. Germline-derived CDR1 and CDR2 are SGHTA and FQGNSA. This CDR3 region has 16 residues. The whole variable domain, remainder taken from reference TRBV7-2 and TRBJ2-3, is GAGVSQSPSNKVTEKGKDVELRCDPISGHTALYWYRQSLGQGLEFLIYFQGNSAPDKSGLPSDRFSAERTGGSVSTLTIQRTQQEDSAVYLCASSLVPGDWADTQYFGPGTRLTVL.

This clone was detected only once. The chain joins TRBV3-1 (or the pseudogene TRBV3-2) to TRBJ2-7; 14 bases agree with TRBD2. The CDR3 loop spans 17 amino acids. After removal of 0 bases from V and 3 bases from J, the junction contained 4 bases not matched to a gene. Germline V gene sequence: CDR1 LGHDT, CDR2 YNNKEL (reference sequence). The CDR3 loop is CASSQDRLAGGVYEQYF. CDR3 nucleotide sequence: TGTGCCAGCAGCCAAGATCGACTAGCGGGAGGGGTCTACGAGCAGTACTTC.

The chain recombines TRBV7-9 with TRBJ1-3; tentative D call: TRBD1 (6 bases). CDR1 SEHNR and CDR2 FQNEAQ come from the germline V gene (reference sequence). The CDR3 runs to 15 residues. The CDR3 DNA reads TGTGCATCAGCTTCCCAGGGGAGCTCTGGAAACACCATATATTTT. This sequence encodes CASASQGSSGNTIYF. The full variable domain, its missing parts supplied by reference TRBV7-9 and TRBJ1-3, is DTGVSQNPRHKITKRGQNVTFRCDPISEHNRLYWYRQTLGQGPEFLTYFQNEAQLEKSRLLSDRFSAERPKGSFSTLEIQRTEQGDSAMYLCASASQGSSGNTIYFGEGSWLTVV.

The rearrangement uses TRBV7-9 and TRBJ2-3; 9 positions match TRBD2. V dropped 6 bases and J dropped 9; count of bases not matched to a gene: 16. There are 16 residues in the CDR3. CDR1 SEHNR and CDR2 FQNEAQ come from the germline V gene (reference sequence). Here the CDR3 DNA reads TGTGCCAGCAGGCTTGAGTTGGCTAGCGGGAACCGAACGCAGTATTTT. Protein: CASRLELASGNRTQYF.

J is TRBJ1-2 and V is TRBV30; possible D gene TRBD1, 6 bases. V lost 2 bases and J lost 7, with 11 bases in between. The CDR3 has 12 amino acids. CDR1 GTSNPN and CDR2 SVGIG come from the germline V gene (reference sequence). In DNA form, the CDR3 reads TGTGCCTGGAGTAGACAGGTCGCTGGCTACACCTTC. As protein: CAWSRQVAGYTF.

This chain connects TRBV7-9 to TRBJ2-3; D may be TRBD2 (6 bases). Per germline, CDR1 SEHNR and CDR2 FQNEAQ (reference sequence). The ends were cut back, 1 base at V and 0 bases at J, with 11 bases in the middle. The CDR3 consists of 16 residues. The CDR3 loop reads CASSLGGGASTDTQYF. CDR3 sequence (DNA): TGTGCCAGCAGCTTAGGAGGCGGGGCTAGCACAGATACGCAGTATTTT.

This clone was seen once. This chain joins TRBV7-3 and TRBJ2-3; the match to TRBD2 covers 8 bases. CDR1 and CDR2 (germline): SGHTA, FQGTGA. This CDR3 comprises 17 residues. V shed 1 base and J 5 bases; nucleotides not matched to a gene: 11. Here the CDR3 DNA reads TGTGCCAGCAGCTTAAGCCCACGGGGGGGCCGGGGAGATACGCAGTATTTT. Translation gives CASSLSPRGGRGDTQYF.

The CDR3 sequence: CASSPPGSSSLYEQYF. The CDR3 DNA sequence: TGTGCCAGCAGTCCCCCCGGGTCCTCCTCGTTGTACGAGCAGTACTTC. The J gene is TRBJ2-7, the V gene TRBV28, with unresolved D. V lost 5 bases and J 4 bases, leaving 21 bases between the germline ends. This CDR3 has 16 residues. Germline CDR1 reads MDHEN; CDR2 reads SYDVKM.

Written as DNA, the CDR3 is TGTGCCAGCAGTTTCGGGCAGGGGGCGCTTGGAAACACCATATATTTT. Protein product: CASSFGQGALGNTIYF. This chain links TRBV28 with TRBJ1-3, with 8 bases identical to TRBD1. The CDR3 extends over 16 amino acids. CDR1 is MDHEN, CDR2 SYDVKM, per germline. V shed 3 bases, J shed 3 bases, and the junction held 7 bases outside the gene matches. The variable domain in full, with the rest retrieved from reference TRBV28 and TRBJ1-3, is DVKVTQSSRYLVKRTGEKVFLECVQDMDHENMFWYRQDPGLGLRLIYFSYDVKMKEKGDIPEGYSVSREKKERFSLILESASTNQTSMYLCASSFGQGALGNTIYFGEGSWLTVV.

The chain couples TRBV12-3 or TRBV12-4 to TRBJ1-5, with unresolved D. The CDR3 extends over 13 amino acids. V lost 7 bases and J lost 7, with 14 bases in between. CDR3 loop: CASNPGSGQPQHF. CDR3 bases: TGTGCCAGCAACCCGGGAAGCGGGCAGCCCCAGCATTTT.

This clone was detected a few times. For the CDR3, the DNA is TGTGCCAGCAGCCGCGACAGGGTTAACGAGCAGTACTTC. Its protein is CASSRDRVNEQYF. The J gene is TRBJ2-7, the V gene TRBV6-2 or TRBV6-3, with TRBD1 matching 7 bases. Germline V CDR1 and CDR2: MNHEY, SVGEGT. The CDR3 contains 13 residues. The V segment lost 6 bases and the J segment 5 bases; nucleotides outside the gene matches: 7.

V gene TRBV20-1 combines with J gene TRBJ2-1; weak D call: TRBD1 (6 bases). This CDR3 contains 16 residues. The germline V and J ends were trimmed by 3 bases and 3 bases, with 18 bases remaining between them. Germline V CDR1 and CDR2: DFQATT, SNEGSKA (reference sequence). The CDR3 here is CSASAKDREYYNEQFF. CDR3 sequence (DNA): TGCAGTGCTAGTGCCAAGGACAGAGAATACTACAATGAGCAGTTCTTC.

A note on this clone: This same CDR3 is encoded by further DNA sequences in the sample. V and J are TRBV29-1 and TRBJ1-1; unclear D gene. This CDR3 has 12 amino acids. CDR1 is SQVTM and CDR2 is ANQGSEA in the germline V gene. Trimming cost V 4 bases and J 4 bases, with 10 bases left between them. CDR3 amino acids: CSVAGRGTEAFF. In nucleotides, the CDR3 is TGCAGCGTTGCCGGGCGGGGCACTGAAGCTTTCTTT.

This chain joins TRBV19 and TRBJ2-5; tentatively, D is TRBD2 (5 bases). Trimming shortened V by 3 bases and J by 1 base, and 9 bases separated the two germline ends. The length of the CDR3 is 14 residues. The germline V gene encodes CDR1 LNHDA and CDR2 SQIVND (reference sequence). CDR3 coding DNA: TGTGCCAGTAGTATTCAGAGCGGCCAAGAGACCCAGTACTTC. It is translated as CASSIQSGQETQYF. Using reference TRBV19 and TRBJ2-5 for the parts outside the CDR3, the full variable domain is DGGITQSPKYLFRKEGQNVTLSCEQNLNHDAMYWYRQDPGQGLRLIYYSQIVNDFQKGDIAEGYSVSREKKESFPLTVTSAQKNPTAFYLCASSIQSGQETQYFGPGTRLLVL.

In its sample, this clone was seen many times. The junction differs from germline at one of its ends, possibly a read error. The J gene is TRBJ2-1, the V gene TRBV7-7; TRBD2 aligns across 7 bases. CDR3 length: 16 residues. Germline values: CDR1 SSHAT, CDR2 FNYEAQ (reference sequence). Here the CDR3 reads CASSPRGAGLYNEQFF. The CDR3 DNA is TGTGCTAGCAGCCCTAGGGGAGCGGGACTTTACAATGAGCAGTTCTTC.

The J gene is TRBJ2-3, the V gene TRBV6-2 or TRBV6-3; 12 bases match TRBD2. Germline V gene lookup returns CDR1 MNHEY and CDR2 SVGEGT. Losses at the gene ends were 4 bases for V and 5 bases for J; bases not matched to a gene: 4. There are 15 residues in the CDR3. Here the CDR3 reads CASSSSGRAGDTQYF. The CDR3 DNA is TGTGCCAGCAGTTCTAGCGGGAGGGCCGGAGATACGCAGTATTTT.

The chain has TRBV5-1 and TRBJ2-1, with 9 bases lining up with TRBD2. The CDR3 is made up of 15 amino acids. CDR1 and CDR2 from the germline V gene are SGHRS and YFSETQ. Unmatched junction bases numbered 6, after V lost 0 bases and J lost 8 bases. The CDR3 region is CASSLGAGGFDEQFF. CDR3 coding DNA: TGCGCCAGCAGCTTGGGAGCGGGAGGCTTCGATGAGCAGTTCTTC.

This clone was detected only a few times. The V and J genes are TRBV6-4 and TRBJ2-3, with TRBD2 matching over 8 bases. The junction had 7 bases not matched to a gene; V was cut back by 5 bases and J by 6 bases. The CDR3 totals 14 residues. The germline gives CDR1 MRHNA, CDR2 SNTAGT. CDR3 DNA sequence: TGTGCCAGCAGTTCGACTAGCGATGCGGATACGCAGTATTTT. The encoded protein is CASSSTSDADTQYF.

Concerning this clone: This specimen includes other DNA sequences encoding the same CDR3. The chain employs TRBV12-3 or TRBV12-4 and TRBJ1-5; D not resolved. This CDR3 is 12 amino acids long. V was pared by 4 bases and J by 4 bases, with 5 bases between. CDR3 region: CASSSGNQPQHF. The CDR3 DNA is TGTGCCAGCAGTTCGGGGAATCAGCCCCAGCATTTT.

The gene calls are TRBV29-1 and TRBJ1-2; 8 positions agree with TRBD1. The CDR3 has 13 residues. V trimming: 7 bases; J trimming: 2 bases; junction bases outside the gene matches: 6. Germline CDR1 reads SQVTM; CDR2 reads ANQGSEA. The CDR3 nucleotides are TGCAGCGCGAGACAGGGGTGGAACTATGGCTACACCTTC. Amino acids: CSARQGWNYGYTF. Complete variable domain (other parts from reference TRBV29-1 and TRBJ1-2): SAVISQKPSRDICQRGTSLTIQCQVDSQVTMMFWYRQQPGQSLTLIATANQGSEATYESGFVIDKFPISRPNLTFSTLTVSNMSPEDSSIYLCSARQGWNYGYTFGSGTRLTVV.

The CDR3 sequence is CAWRGIVAGGPNEQFF. Here the CDR3 DNA reads TGTGCCTGGAGGGGAATAGTAGCGGGAGGTCCCAATGAGCAGTTCTTC. The J gene is TRBJ2-1, the V gene TRBV30; 10 positions match TRBD2. The V and J ends lost 3 bases and 6 bases, in that order; junction bases with no gene match: 11. CDR1 and CDR2 from the germline V gene are GTSNPN and SVGIG (reference sequence). CDR3 length: 16 amino acids.

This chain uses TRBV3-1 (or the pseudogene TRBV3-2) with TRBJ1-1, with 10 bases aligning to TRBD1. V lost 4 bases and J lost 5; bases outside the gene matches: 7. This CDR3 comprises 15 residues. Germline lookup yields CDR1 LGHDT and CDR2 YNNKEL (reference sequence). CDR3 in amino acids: CASSPYGQGGTEAFF. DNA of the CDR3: TGTGCCAGCAGCCCCTATGGACAGGGGGGGACTGAAGCTTTCTTT.